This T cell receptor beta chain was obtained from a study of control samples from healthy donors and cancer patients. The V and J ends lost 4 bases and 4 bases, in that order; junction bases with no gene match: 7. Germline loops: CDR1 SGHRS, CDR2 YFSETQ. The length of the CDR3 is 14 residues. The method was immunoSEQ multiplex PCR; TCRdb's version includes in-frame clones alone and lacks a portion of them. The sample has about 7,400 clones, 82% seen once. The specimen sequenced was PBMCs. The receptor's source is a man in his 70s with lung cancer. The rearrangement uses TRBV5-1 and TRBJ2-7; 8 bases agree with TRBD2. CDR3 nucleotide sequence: TGCGCCAGCAGCCGTAGCGGGACTTCGTACGAGCAGTACTTC. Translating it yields CASSRSGTSYEQYF.